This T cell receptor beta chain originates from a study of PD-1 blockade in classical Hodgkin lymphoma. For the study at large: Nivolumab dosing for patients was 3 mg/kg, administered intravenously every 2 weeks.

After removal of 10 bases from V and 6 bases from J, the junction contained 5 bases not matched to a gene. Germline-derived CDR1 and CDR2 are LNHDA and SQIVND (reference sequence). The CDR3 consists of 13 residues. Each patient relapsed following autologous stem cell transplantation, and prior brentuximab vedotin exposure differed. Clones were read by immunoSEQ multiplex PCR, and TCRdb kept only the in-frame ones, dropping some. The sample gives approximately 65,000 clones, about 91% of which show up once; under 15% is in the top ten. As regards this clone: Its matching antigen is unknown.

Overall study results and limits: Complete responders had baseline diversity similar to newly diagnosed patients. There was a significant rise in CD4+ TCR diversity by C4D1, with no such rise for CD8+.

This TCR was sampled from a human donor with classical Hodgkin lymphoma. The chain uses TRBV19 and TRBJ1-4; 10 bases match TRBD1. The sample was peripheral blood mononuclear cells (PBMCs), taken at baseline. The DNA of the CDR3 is TGTGCCACCACCGGGACAGGGGATGAAAAACTGTTTTTT. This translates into CATTGTGDEKLFF.